This T cell receptor (beta chain) is from a study of blood T cells in healthy people across ages. Study-wide context: Capturing about one barcoded beta molecule per two T cells was achieved by template switching.

Each sample provided at least 6 micrograms of extracted total RNA. With a J-beta primer mix and a sample-barcoded 5' primer, a second PCR ran about 7 to 12 cycles. Every individual sample yielded 2.5 million or more paired-end reads (each containing CDR3). TCRdb used MiXCR to reprocess the 5' RACE reads, holding one entry per CDR3 protein. The profile shows hundreds of thousands of distinct CDR3 sequences, around 21% of them singletons. Germline assignment: CDR1 DFQATT and CDR2 SNEGSKA (reference sequence). V lost 0 bases to trimming and J lost 3 bases, with 12 bases between them. The CDR3 covers 14 residues.

This receptor was obtained from a man aged 70 or older in good health. Sequenced sample: blood. The chain recombines TRBV20-1 with TRBJ2-7; maybe TRBD1 (7 bases). The CDR3 bases are TGCAGTGCTAGAGATCGGGGGACAGTCTACGAGCAGTACTTC. Translating it yields CSARDRGTVYEQYF.